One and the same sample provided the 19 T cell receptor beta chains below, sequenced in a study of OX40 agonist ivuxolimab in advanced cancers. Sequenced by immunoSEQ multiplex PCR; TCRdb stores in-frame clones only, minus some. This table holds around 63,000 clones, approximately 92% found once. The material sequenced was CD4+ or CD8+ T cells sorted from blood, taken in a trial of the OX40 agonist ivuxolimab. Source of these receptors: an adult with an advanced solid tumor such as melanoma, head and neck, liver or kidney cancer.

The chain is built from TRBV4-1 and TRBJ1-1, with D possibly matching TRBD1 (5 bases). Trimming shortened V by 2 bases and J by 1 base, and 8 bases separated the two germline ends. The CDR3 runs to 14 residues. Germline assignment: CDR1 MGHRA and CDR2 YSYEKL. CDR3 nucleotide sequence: TGCGCCAGCAGCCAATACAGGTCGAACACTGAAGCTTTCTTT. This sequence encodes CASSQYRSNTEAFF.

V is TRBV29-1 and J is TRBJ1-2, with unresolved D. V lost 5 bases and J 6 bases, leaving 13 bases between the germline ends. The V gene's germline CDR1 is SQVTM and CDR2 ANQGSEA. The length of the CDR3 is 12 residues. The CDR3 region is CSVIPLSNGYTF. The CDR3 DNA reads TGCAGCGTTATTCCCCTCAGTAATGGCTACACCTTC. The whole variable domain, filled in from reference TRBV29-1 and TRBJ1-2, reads SAVISQKPSRDICQRGTSLTIQCQVDSQVTMMFWYRQQPGQSLTLIATANQGSEATYESGFVIDKFPISRPNLTFSTLTVSNMSPEDSSIYLCSVIPLSNGYTFGSGTRLTVV.

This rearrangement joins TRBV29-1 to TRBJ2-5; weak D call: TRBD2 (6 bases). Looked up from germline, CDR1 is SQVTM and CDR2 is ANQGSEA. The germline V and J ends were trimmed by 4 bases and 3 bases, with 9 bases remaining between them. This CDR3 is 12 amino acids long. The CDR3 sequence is CSVAPGEETQYF. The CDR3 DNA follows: TGCAGCGTTGCCCCGGGAGAAGAGACCCAGTACTTC.

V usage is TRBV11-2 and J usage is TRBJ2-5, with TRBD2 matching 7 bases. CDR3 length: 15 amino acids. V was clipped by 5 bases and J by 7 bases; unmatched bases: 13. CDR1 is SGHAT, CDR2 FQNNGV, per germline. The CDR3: CASSPRTRARVTQYF. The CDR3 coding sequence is TGTGCCAGCAGCCCGCGGACTAGGGCGAGGGTGACCCAGTACTTC.

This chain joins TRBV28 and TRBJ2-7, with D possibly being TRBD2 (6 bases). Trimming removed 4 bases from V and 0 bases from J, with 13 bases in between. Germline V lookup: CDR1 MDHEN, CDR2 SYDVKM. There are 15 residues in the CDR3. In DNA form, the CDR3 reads TGTGCCAGCAGTTCACCGGGAGCGAGCTCCTACGAGCAGTACTTC. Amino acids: CASSSPGASSYEQYF.

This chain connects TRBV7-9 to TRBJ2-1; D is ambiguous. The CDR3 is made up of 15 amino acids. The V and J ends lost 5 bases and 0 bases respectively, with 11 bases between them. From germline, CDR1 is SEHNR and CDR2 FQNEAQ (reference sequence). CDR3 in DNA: TGTGCCAGCAGCGCTAAGGCTAGCTCCTACAATGAGCAGTTCTTC. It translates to CASSAKASSYNEQFF.

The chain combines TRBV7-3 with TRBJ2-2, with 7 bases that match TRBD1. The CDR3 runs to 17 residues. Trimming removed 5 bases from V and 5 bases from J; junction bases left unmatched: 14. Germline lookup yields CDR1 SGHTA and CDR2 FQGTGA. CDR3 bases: TGTGCCAGCAGCCCCCGACAGGGCGGTAGCATTACCGGGGAGCTGTTTTTT. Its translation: CASSPRQGGSITGELFF.

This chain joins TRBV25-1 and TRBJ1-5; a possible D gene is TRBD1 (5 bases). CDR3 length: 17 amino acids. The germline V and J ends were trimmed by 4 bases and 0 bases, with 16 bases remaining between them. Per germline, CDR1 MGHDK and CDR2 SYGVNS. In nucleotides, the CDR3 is TGTGCCAGCAGTGTAGTAGGACAATCTTATAGCAATCAGCCCCAGCATTTT. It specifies CASSVVGQSYSNQPQHF. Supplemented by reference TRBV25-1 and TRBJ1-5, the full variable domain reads EADIYQTPRYLVIGTGKKITLECSQTMGHDKMYWYQQDPGMELHLIHYSYGVNSTEKGDLSSESTVSRIRTEHFPLTLESARPSHTSQYLCASSVVGQSYSNQPQHFGDGTRLSIL.

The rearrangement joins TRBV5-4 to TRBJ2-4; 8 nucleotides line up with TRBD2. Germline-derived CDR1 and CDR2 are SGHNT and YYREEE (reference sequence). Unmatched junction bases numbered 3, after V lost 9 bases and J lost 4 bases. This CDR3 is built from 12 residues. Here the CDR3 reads CATGGGKNIQYF. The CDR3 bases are TGTGCCACCGGGGGGGGGAAAAACATTCAGTACTTC.

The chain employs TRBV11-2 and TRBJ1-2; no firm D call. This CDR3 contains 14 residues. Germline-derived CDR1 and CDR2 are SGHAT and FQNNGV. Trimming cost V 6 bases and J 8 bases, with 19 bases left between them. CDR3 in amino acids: CASSSTKPPRGYTF. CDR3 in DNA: TGTGCCAGCAGTTCAACGAAACCCCCTAGGGGCTACACCTTC.

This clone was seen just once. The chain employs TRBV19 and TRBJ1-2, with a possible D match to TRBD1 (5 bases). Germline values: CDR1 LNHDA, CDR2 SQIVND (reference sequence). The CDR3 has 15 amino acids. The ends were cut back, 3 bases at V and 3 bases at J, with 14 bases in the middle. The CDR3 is CASSITQVLYYGYTF. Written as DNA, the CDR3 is TGTGCCAGTAGTATTACACAGGTGCTCTACTATGGCTACACCTTC.

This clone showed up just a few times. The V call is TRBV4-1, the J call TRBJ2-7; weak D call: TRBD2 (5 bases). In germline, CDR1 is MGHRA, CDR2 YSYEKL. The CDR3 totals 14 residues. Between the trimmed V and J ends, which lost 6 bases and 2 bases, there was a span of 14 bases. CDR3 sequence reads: CASRATGKPYEQYF. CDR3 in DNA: TGCGCCAGCAGGGCAACCGGGAAGCCCTACGAGCAGTACTTC.

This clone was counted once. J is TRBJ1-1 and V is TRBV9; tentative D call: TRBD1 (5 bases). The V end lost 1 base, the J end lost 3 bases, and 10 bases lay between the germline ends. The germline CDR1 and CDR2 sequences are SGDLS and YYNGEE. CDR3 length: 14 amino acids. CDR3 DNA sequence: TGTGCCAGCAGCGTACAGGGTGAGGACACTGAAGCTTTCTTT. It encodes CASSVQGEDTEAFF.

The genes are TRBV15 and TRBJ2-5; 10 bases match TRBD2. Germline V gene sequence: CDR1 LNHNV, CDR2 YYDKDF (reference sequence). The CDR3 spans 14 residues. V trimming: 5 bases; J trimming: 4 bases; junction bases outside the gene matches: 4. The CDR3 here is CATSSGLAVETQYF. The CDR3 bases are TGTGCCACCAGCTCCGGACTAGCGGTAGAGACCCAGTACTTC.

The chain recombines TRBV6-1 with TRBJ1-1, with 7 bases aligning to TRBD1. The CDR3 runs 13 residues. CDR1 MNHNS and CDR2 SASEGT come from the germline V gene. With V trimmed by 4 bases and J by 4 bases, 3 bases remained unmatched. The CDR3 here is CASSADRTTEAFF. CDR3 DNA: TGTGCCAGCAGTGCGGACAGGACCACTGAAGCTTTCTTT.

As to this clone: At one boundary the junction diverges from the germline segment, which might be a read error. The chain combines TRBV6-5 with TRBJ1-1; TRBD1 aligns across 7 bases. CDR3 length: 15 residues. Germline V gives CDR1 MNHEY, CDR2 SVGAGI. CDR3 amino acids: CASTPKGSGQPKFYF. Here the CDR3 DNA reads TGTGCCAGCACCCCCAAAGGGTCGGGACAGCCGAAGTTTTACTTT.

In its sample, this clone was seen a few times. CDR3 in DNA: TGTGCCACCTTACGGATGACAGGGTCCTACTACACCTTC. Translated, it gives CATLRMTGSYYTF. The J gene is TRBJ1-2, the V gene TRBV10-3, with 7 bases that match TRBD1. The CDR3 has 13 amino acids. Germline-derived CDR1 and CDR2 are ENHRY and SYGVKD. V lost 10 bases and J lost 10; bases outside the gene matches: 15.

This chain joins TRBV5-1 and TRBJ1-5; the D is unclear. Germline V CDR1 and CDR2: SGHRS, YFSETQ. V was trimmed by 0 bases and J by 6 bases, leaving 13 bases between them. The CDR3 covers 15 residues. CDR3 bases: TGCGCCAGCAGCTTGGCGGGGTCCCCCGGTCAGCCCCAGCATTTT. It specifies CASSLAGSPGQPQHF.

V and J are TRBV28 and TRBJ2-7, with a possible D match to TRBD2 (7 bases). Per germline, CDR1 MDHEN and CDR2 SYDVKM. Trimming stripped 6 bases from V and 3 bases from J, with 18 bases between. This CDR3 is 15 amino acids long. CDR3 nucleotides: TGTGCCAGCAGCCCAGGGGCAGCGGGACACTACGAGCAGTACTTC. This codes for CASSPGAAGHYEQYF.